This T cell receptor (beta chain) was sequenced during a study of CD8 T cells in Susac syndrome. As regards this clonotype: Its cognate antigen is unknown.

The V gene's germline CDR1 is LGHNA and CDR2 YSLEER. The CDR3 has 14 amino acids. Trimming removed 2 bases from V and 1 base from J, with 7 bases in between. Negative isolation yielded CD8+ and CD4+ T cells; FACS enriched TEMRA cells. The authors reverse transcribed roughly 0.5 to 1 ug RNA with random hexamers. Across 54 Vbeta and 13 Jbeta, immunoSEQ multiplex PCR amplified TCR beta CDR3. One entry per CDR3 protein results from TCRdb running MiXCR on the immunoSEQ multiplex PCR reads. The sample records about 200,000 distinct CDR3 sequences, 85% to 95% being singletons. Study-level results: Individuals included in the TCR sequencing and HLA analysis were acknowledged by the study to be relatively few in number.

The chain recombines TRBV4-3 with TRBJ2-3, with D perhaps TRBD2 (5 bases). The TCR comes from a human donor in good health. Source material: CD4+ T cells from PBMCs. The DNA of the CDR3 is TGCGCCAGCAGCCAAAGGCGGGGCACAGATACGCAGTATTTT. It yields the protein CASSQRRGTDTQYF.